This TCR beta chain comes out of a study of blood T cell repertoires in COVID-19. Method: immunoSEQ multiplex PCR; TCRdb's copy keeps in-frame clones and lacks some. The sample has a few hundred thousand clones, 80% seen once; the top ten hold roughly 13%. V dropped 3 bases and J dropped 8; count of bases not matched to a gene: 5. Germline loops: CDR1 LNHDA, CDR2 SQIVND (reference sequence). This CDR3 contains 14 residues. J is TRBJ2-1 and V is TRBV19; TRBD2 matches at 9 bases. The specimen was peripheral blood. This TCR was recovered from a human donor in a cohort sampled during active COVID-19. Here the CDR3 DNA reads TGTGCCAGTAGTATTTCTAGCGGGACCGATGAGCAGTTCTTC. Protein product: CASSISSGTDEQFF. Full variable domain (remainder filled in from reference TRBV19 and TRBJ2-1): DGGITQSPKYLFRKEGQNVTLSCEQNLNHDAMYWYRQDPGQGLRLIYYSQIVNDFQKGDIAEGYSVSREKKESFPLTVTSAQKNPTAFYLCASSISSGTDEQFFGPGTRLTVL.